The following is a T cell receptor (beta chain) sequence with its context. This CDR3 comprises 15 residues. V lost 0 bases and J 4 bases, leaving 11 bases between the germline ends. Germline-derived CDR1 and CDR2 are LGHNA and YNFKEQ. These data are taken from a study of cytotoxic CD8 clonotypes in ibrutinib-treated CLL. TCRdb keeps only in-frame clones here, not all; method: immunoSEQ multiplex PCR. This sample carries about 50,000 clones, roughly three fifths of them seen once, and the ten largest clones take 25% to 30%. The receptor comes from a human donor with chronic lymphocytic leukemia. The source material was PBMCs, sampled after 24 months of ibrutinib treatment. The rearrangement joins TRBV4-2 to TRBJ2-3; possibly TRBD1 or TRBD2 for D (6 bases each). CDR3 nucleotides: TGTGCCAGCAGCCAAGAAGGGGGGTTGGCAGATACGCAGTATTTT. It yields the protein CASSQEGGLADTQYF.